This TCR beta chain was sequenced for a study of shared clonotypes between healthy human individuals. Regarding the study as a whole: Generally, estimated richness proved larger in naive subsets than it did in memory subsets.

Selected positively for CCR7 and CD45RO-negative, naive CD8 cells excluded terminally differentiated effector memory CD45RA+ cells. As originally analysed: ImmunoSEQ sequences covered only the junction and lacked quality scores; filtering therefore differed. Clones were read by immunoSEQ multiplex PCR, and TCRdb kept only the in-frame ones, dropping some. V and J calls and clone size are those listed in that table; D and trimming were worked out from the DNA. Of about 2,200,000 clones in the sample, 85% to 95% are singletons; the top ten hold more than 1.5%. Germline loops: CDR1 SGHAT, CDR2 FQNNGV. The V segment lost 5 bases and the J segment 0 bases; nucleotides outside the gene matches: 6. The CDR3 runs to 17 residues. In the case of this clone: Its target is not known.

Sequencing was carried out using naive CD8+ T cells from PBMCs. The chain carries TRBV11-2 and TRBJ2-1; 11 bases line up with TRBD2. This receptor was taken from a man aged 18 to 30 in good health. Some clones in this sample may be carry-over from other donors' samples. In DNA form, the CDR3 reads TGTGCCAGCAGCCGTAGCGGGAGGGTTAGCTCCTACAATGAGCAGTTCTTC. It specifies CASSRSGRVSSYNEQFF. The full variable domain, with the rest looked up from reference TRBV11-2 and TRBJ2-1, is EAGVAQSPRYKIIEKRQSVAFWCNPISGHATLYWYQQILGQGPKLLIQFQNNGVVDDSQLPKDRFSAERLKGVDSTLKIQPAKLEDSAVYLCASSRSGRVSSYNEQFFGPGTRLTVL.